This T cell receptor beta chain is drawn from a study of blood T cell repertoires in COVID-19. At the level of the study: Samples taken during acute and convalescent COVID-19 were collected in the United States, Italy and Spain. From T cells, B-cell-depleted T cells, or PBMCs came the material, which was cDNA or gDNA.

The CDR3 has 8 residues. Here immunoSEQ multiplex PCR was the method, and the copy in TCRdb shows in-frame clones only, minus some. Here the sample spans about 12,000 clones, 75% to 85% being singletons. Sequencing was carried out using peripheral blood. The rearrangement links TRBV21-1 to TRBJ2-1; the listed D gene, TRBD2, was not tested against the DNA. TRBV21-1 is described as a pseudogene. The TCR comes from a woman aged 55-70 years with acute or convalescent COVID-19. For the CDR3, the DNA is TGTGTTGCGGATGAGCAGTTCTTC. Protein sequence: CVADEQFF.